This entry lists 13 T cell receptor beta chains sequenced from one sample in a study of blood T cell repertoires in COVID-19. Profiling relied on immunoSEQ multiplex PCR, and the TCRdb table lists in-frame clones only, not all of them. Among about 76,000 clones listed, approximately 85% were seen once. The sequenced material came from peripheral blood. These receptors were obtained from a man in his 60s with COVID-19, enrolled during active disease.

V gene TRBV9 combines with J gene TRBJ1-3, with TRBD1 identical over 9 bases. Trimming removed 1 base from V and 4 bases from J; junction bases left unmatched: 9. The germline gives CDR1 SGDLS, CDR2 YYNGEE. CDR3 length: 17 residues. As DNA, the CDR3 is TGTGCCAGCAGCGTAAGGGACAGGGCCAGAAACGGAAACACCATATATTTT. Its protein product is CASSVRDRARNGNTIYF. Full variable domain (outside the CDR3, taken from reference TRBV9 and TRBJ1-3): DSGVTQTPKHLITATGQRVTLRCSPRSGDLSVYWYQQSLDQGLQFLIQYYNGEERAKGNILERFSAQQFPDLHSELNLSSLELGDSALYFCASSVRDRARNGNTIYFGEGSWLTVV.

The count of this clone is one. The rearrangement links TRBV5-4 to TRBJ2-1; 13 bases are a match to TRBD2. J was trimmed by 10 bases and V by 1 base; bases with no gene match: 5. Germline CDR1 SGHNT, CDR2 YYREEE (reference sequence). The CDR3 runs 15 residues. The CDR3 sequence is CASSLTSGGGGEQFF. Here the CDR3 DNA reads TGTGCCAGCAGCTTGACTAGCGGGGGGGGAGGAGAGCAGTTCTTC.

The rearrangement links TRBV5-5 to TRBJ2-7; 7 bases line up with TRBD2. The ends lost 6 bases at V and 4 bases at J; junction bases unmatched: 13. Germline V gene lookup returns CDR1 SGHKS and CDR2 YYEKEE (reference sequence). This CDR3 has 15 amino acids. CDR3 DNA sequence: TGTGCCAGCAACCGGGGACTCCGGGAGGTATACGAGCAGTACTTC. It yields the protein CASNRGLREVYEQYF.

The DNA of the CDR3 is TGCAGCGTGGAACCAGGGGGGAGCACTGAAGCTTTCTTT. It translates to CSVEPGGSTEAFF. The chain combines TRBV29-1 with TRBJ1-1, with 7 bases that match TRBD1. The germline V gene has CDR1 SQVTM and CDR2 ANQGSEA. CDR3 length equals 13 residues. The junction had 8 bases not matched to a gene; V was cut back by 6 bases and J by 4 bases.

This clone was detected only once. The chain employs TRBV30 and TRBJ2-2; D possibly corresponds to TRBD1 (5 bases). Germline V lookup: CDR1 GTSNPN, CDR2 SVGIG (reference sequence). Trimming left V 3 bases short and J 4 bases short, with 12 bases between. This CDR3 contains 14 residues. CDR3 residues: CAWRVGPGTGELFF. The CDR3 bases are TGTGCCTGGAGGGTGGGGCCGGGCACCGGGGAGCTGTTTTTT.

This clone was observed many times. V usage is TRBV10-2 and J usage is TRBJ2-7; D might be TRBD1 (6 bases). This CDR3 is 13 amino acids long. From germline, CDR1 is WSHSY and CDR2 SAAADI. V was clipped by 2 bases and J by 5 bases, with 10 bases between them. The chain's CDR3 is CASSEGQGNEQYF. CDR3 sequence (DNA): TGCGCCAGCAGTGAGGGGCAGGGGAACGAGCAGTACTTC.

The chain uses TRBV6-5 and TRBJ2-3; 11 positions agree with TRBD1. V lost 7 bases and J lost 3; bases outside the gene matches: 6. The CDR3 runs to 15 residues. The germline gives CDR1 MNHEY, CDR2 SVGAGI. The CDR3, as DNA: TGTGCCAGCATCAGGGACAGGGGGAAAACAGATACGCAGTATTTT. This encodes CASIRDRGKTDTQYF.

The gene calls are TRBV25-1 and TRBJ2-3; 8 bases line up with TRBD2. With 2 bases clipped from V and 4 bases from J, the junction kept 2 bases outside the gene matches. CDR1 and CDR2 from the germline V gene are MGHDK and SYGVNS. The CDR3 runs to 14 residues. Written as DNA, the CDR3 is TGTGCCAGCAGTGAAGCGACTAGCGCAGATACGCAGTATTTT. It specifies CASSEATSADTQYF. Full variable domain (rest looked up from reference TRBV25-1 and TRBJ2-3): EADIYQTPRYLVIGTGKKITLECSQTMGHDKMYWYQQDPGMELHLIHYSYGVNSTEKGDLSSESTVSRIRTEHFPLTLESARPSHTSQYLCASSEATSADTQYFGPGTRLTVL.

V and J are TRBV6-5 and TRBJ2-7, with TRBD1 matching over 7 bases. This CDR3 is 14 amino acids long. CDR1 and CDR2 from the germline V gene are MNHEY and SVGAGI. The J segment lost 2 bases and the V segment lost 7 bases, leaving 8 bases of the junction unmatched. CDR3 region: CASTGQSPTYEQYF. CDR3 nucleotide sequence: TGTGCCAGCACGGGACAGAGTCCTACCTACGAGCAGTACTTC.

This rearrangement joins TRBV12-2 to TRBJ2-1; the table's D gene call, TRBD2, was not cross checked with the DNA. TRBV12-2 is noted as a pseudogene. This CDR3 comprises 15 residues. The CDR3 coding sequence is TGTGCAAGTCGCCCGGCGGTAAACTCATACAATGAGCAGTTCTTC. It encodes CASRPAVNSYNEQFF.

CDR3 sequence: CASRVRGRENTIYF. The CDR3 coding sequence is TGTGCCAGCAGGGTCAGGGGGCGAGAAAACACCATATATTTT. The chain couples TRBV6-5 to TRBJ1-3; 8 bases fit TRBD1. The CDR3 is 14 residues long. CDR1 and CDR2 from the germline V gene are MNHEY and SVGAGI. V was pared by 6 bases and J by 6 bases, with 7 bases of the junction left unmatched.

The CDR3 region is CASRVRESVQETQYF. The CDR3 nucleotides read TGTGCCAGCAGAGTGCGGGAGAGCGTACAAGAGACCCAGTACTTC. V and J are TRBV2 and TRBJ2-5; 7 nucleotides align to TRBD2. The V and J ends lost 6 bases and 2 bases, in that order; junction bases with no gene match: 9. Germline values: CDR1 SNHLY, CDR2 FYNNEI. The length of the CDR3 is 15 residues.

CDR3 amino acids: CASSLEWTGGEKLFF. CDR3 nucleotides: TGCGCCAGCAGCTTGGAGTGGACAGGGGGTGAAAAACTGTTTTTT. The chain carries TRBV5-1 and TRBJ1-4; 10 bases match TRBD1. Germline trimming cut 0 bases from V and 7 bases from J; bases unmatched to any gene: 3. Germline assignment: CDR1 SGHRS and CDR2 YFSETQ. The CDR3 is 15 amino acids.